This entry describes one TCR beta chain. Its antigen is unidentified. These data originate in a study of shared clonotypes between healthy human individuals. This CDR3 comprises 17 residues. Trimming pared 0 bases from V and 4 bases from J, leaving 16 bases between. CDR1 and CDR2 (germline): SGHVS, FNYEAQ. The study's findings and limits: Unshared clonotypes carried lower generation probabilities than those common to all four donors. Sampling involved blood alone; tissue repertoires likely differ.

Assay: immunoSEQ multiplex PCR; the TCRdb copy retains only in-frame clones and omits some. The sample lists some 1.5 million clones; roughly 95% were seen once. Material: naive CD4+ T cells sorted from blood. The subset was: CD45RA+ positively selected. The clonotype was recovered from a man younger than 45 in good health. The V gene is TRBV7-6, the J gene TRBJ1-3; TRBD1 might be the D (5 bases). CDR3 nucleotide sequence: TGTGCCAGCAGCTTAGCCCCGGGGCAAAACCTCGGAAACACCATATATTTT. Translation gives CASSLAPGQNLGNTIYF.